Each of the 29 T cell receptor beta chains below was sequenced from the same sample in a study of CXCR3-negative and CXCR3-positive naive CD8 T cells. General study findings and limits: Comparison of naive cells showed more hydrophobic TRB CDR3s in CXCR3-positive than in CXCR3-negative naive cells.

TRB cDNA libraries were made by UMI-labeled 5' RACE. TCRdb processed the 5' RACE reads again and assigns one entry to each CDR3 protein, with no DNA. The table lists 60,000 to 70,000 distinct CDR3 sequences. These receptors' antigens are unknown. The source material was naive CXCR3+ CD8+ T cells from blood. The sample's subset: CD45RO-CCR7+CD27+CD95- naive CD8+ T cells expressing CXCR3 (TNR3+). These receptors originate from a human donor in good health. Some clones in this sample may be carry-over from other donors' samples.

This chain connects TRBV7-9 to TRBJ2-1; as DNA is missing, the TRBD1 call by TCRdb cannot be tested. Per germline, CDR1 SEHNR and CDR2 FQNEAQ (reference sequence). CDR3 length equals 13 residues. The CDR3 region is CASSPPGVWEQFF.

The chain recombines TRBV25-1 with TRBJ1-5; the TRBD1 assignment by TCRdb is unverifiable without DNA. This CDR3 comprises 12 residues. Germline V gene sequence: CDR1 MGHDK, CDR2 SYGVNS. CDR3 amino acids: CASSHPGVPQHF. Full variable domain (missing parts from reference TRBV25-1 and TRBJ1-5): EADIYQTPRYLVIGTGKKITLECSQTMGHDKMYWYQQDPGMELHLIHYSYGVNSTEKGDLSSESTVSRIRTEHFPLTLESARPSHTSQYLCASSHPGVPQHFGDGTRLSIL.

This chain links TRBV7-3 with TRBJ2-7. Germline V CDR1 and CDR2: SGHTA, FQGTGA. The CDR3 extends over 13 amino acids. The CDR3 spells CASSFLPQYEQYF.

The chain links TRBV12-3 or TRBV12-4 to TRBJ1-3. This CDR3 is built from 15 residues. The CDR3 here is CASSPRHQPGNTIYF.

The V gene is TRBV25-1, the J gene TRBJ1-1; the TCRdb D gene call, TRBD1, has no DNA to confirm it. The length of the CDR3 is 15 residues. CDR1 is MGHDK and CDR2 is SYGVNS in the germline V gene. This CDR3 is CASSELAATGAEAFF.

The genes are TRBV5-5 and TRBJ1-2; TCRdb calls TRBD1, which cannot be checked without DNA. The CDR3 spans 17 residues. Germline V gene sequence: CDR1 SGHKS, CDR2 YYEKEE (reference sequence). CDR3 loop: CASRGDLGQTLNYGYTF.

The CDR3 sequence is CSARDRGTYEQYF. The chain carries TRBV20-1 and TRBJ2-7. CDR3 length: 13 residues. Germline V gene sequence: CDR1 DFQATT, CDR2 SNEGSKA (reference sequence).

The CDR3 region is CASSFAGTEYEQYF. V usage is TRBV12-3 or TRBV12-4 and J usage is TRBJ2-7; with no DNA, the TCRdb D assignment of TRBD1 cannot be verified. CDR3 length: 14 amino acids.

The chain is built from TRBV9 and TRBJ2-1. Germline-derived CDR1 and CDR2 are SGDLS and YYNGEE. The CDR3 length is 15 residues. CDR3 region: CASSGARGSYNEQFF. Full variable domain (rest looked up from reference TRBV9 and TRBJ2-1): DSGVTQTPKHLITATGQRVTLRCSPRSGDLSVYWYQQSLDQGLQFLIQYYNGEERAKGNILERFSAQQFPDLHSELNLSSLELGDSALYFCASSGARGSYNEQFFGPGTRLTVL.

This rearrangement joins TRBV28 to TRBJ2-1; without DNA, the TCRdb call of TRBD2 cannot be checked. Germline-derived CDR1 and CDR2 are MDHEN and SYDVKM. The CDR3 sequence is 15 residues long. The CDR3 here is CASTHGGLADNEQFF.

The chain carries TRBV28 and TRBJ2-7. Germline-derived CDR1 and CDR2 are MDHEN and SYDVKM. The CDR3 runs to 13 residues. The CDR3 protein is CASSPRLSYEQYF.

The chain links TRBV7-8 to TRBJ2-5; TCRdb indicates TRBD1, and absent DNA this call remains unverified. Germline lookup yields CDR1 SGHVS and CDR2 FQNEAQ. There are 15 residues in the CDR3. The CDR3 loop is CASSPLSGGGETQYF. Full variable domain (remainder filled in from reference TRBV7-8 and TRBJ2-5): GAGVSQSPRYKVAKRGQDVALRCDPISGHVSLFWYQQALGQGPEFLTYFQNEAQLDKSGLPSDRFFAERPEGSVSTLKIQRTQQEDSAVYLCASSPLSGGGETQYFGPGTRLLVL.

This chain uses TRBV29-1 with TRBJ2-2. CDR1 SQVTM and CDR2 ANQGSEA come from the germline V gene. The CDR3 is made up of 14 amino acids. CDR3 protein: CSVEDRKNTGELFF.

The CDR3 is CATRQQHDYNSPLHF. The chain is built from TRBV15 and TRBJ1-6. Germline V gene lookup returns CDR1 LNHNV and CDR2 YYDKDF (reference sequence). The CDR3 loop spans 15 amino acids.

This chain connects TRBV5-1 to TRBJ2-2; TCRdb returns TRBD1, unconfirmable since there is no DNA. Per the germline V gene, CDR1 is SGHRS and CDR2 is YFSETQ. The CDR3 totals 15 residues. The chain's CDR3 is CASSHTGENTGELFF.

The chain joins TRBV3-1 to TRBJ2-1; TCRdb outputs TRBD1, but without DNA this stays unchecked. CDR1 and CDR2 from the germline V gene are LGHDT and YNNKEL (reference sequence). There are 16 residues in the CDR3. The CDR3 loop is CASSQHGTGIYNEQFF.

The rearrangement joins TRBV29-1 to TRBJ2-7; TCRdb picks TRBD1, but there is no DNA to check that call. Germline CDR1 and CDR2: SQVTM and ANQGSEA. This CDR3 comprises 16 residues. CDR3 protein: CSVEAGQGGSDYEQYF.

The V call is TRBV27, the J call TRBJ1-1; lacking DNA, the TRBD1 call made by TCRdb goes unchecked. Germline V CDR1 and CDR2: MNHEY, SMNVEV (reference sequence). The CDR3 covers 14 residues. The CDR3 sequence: CASRQGAPNTEAFF.

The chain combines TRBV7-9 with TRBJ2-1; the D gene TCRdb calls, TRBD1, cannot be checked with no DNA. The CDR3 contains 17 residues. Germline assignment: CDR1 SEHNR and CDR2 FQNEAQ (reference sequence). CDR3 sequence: CASSLVLGQWTYNEQFF.

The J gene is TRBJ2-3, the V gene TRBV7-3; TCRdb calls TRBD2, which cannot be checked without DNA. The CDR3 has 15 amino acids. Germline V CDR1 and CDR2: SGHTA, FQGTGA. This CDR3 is CASSSGLVRGDTQYF. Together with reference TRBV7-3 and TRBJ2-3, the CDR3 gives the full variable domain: GAGVSQTPSNKVTEKGKYVELRCDPISGHTALYWYRQSLGQGPEFLIYFQGTGAADDSGLPNDRFFAVRPEGSVSTLKIQRTERGDSAVYLCASSSGLVRGDTQYFGPGTRLTVL.

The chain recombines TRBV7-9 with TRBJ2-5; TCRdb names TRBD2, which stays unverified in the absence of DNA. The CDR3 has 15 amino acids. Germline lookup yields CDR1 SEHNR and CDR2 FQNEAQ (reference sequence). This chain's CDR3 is CASSAADYSLETQYF.

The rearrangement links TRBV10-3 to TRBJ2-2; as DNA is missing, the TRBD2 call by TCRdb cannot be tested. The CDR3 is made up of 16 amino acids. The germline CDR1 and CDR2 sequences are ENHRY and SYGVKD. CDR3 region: CAISELWTSLTGELFF.

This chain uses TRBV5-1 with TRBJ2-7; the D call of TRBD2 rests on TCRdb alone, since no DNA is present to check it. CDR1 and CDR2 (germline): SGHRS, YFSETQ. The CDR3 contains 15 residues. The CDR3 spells CASSYYSGGGDEQYF.

The CDR3 region is CASRTTRALGETQYF. The rearrangement joins TRBV7-6 to TRBJ2-5; TCRdb selects TRBD2, and the lack of DNA leaves this call unchecked. The CDR3 is 15 amino acids. Germline V gene data show CDR1 as SGHVS and CDR2 as FNYEAQ.

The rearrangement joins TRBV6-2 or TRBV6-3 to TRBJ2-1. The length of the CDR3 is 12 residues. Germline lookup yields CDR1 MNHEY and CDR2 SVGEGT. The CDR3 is CASSYSGPQQFF.

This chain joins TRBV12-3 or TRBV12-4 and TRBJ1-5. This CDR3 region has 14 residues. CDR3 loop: CASRQKGYDQPQHF.

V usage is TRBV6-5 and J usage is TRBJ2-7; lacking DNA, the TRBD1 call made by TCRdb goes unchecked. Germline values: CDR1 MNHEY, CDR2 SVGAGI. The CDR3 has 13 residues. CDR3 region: CASSSPRIYEQYF.

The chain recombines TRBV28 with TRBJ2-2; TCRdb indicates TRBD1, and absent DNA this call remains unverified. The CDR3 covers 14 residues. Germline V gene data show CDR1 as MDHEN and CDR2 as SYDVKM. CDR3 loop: CASSLAGATGELFF.

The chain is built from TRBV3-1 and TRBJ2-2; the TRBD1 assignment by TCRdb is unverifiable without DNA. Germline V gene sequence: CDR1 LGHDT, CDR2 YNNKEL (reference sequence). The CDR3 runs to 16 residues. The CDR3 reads CASSIRDRGQTGELFF.